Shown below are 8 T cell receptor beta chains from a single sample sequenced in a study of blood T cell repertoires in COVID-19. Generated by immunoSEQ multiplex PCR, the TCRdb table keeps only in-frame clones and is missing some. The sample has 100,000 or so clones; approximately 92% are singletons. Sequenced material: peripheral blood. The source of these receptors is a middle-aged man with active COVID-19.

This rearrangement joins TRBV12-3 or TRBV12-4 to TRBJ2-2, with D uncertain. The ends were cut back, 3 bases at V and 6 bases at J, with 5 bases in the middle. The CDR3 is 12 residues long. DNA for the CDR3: TGTGCCAGCAGTTTCGAGGCCGGGGAGCTGTTTTTT. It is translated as CASSFEAGELFF.

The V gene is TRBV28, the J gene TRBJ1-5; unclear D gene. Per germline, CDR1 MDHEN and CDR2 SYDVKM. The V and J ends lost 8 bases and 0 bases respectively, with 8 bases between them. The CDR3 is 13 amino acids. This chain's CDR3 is CASLLRSNQPQHF. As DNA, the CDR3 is TGTGCCAGCCTTCTCCGTAGCAATCAGCCCCAGCATTTT.

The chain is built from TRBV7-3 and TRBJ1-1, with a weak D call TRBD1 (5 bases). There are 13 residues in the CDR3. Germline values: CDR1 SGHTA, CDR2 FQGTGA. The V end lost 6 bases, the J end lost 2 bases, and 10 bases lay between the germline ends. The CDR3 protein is CASRLDRNTEAFF. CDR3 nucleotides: TGTGCCAGCAGACTTGACAGAAACACTGAAGCTTTCTTT. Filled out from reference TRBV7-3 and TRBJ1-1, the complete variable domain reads GAGVSQTPSNKVTEKGKYVELRCDPISGHTALYWYRQSLGQGPEFLIYFQGTGAADDSGLPNDRFFAVRPEGSVSTLKIQRTERGDSAVYLCASRLDRNTEAFFGQGTRLTVV.

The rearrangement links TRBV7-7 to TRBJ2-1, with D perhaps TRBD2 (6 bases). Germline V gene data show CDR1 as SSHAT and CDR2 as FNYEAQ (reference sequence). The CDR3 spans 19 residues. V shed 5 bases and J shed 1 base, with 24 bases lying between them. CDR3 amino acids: CASSILPAASGWSYNEQFF. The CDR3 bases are TGTGCCAGCAGCATCCTCCCGGCCGCAAGCGGGTGGTCCTACAATGAGCAGTTCTTC.

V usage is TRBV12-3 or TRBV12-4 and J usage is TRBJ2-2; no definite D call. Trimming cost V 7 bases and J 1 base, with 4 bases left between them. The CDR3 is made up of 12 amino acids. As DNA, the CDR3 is TGTGCCAGCACCCAGAACACCGGGGAGCTGTTTTTT. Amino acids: CASTQNTGELFF.

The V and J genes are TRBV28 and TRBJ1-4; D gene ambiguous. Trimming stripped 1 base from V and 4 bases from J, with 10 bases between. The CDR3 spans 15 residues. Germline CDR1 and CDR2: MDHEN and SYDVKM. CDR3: CASSLLSGSNEKLFF. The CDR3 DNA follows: TGTGCCAGCAGTTTATTATCGGGTAGTAATGAAAAACTGTTTTTT.

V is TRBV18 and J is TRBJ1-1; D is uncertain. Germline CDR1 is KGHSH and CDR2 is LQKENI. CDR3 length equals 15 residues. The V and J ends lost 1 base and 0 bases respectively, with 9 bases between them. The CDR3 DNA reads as TGTGCCAGCTCACCACTAACCTCTATGAACACTGAAGCTTTCTTT. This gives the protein CASSPLTSMNTEAFF.

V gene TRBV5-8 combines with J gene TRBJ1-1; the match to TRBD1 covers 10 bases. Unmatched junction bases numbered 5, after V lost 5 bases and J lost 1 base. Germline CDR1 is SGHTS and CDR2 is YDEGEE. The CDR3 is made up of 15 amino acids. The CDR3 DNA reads TGTGCCAGCAGTTCGGGACAGGGGCCGAACACTGAAGCTTTCTTT. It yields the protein CASSSGQGPNTEAFF.